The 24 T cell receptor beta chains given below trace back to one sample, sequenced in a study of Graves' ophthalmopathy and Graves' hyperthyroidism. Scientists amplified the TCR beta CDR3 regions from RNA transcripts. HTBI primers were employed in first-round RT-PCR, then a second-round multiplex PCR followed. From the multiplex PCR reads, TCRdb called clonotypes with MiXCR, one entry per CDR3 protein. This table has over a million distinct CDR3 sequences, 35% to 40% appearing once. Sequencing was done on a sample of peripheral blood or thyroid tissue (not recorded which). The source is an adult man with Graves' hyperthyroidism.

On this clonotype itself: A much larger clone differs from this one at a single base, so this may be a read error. The CDR3 nucleotides read TGTGCCAGCAGCCCATCGCAACACAATCAGCCCCATCATTTT. It encodes CASSPSQHNQPHHF. The rearrangement uses TRBV11-2 and TRBJ1-5; unclear D gene. CDR3 length equals 14 residues. Germline V gene data show CDR1 as SGHAT and CDR2 as FQNNGV.

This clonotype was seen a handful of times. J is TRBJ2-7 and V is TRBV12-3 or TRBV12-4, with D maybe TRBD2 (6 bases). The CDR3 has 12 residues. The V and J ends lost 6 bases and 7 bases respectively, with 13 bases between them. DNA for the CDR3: TGTGCCAGCAGGGGGGGACCGCCAGAGCAGTACTTC. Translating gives CASRGGPPEQYF.

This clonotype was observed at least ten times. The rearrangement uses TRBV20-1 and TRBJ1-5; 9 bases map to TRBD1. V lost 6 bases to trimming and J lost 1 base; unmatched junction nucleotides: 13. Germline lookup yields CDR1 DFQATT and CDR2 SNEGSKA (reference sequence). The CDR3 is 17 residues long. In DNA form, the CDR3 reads TGCAGTGCCGTTCAGACCCGGGACAGGGAAAGCAATCAGCCCCAGCATTTT. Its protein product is CSAVQTRDRESNQPQHF.

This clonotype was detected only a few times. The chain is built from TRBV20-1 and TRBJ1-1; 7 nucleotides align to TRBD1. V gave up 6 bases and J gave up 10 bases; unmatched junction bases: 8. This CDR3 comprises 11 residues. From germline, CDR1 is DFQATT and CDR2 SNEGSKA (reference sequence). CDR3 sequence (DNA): TGCAGTGCACTAAAGACAGGGACAGCTTTCTTT. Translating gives CSALKTGTAFF.

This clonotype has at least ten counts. CDR3 sequence (DNA): TGTGCCAGCAGCGTAGGGACTAGCGGGTACGAGCAGTACTTC. Protein sequence: CASSVGTSGYEQYF. This rearrangement joins TRBV9 to TRBJ2-7; 11 bases are a match to TRBD2. The CDR3 runs to 14 residues. Germline V gene lookup returns CDR1 SGDLS and CDR2 YYNGEE. With 0 bases clipped from V and 4 bases from J, the junction kept 0 bases outside the gene matches.

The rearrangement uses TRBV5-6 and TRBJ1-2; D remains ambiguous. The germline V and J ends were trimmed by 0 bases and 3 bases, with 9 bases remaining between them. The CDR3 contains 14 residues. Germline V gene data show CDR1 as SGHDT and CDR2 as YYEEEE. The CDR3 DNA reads TGTGCCAGCAGCTTGGCGGGCATCGACTATGGCTACACCTTC. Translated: CASSLAGIDYGYTF.

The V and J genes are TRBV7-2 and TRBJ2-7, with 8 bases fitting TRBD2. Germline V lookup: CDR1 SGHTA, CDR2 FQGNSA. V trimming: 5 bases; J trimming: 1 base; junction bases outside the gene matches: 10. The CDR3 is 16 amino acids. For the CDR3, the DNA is TGTGCCAGCAGCCACCAAGCGGGGGCAACTTCCTACGAGCAGTACTTC. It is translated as CASSHQAGATSYEQYF.

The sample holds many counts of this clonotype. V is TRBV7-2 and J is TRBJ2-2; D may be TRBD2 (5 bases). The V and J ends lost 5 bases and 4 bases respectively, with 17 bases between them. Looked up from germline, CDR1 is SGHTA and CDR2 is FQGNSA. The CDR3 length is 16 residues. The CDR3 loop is CASSGMRVIRTGELFF. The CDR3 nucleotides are TGTGCCAGCAGCGGTATGAGGGTAATCCGCACCGGGGAGCTGTTTTTT.

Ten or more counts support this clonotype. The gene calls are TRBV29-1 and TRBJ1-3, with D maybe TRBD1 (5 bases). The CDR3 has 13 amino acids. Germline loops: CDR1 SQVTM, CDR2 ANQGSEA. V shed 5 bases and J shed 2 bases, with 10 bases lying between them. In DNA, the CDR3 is TGCAGCGTTTCGCAGGGTCCTGGAAACACCATATATTTT. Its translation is CSVSQGPGNTIYF.

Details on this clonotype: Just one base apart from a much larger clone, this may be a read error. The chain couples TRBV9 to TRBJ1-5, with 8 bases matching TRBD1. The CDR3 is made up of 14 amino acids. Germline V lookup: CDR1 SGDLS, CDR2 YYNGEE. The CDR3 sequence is CASSLGQGSQRQHF. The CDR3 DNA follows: TGTGCCAGCAGCCTAGGACAGGGCAGTCAGCGCCAGCATTTT.

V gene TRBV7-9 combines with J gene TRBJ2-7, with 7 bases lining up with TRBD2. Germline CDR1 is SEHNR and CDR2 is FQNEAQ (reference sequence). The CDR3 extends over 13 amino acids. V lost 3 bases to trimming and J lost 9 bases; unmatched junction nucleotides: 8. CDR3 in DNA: TGTGCCAGCAGCTTTTCGGCGGGAGTGGGGCAGTACTTC. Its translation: CASSFSAGVGQYF. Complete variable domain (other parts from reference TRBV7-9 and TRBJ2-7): DTGVSQNPRHKITKRGQNVTFRCDPISEHNRLYWYRQTLGQGPEFLTYFQNEAQLEKSRLLSDRFSAERPKGSFSTLEIQRTEQGDSAMYLCASSFSAGVGQYFGPGTRLTVT.

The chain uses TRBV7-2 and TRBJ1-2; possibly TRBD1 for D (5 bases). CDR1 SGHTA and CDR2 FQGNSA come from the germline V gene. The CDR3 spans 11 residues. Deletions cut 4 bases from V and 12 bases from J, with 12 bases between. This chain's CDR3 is CASSSQAIDTF. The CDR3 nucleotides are TGTGCCAGCAGCTCACAGGCGATCGACACCTTC.

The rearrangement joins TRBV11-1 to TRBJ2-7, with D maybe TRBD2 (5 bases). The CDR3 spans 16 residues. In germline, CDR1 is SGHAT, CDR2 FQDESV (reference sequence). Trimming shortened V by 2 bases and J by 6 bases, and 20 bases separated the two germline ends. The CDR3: CASSLKLANRLSEQYF. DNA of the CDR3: TGTGCCAGCAGCTTAAAGTTAGCGAACAGACTCTCCGAGCAGTACTTC.

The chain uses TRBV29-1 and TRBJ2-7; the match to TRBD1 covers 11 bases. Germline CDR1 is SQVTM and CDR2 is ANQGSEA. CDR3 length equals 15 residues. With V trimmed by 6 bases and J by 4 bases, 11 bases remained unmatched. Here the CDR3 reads CSVGQGARGAYEQYF. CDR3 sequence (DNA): TGCAGCGTCGGACAGGGGGCGCGTGGGGCTTACGAGCAGTACTTC.

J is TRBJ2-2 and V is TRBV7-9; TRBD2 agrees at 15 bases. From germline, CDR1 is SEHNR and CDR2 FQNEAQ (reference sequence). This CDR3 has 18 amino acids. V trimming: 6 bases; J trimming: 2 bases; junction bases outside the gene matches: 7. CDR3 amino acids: CASSFGLAGGPNTGELFF. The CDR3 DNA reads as TGTGCCAGCAGTTTCGGACTAGCGGGAGGGCCCAACACCGGGGAGCTGTTTTTT.

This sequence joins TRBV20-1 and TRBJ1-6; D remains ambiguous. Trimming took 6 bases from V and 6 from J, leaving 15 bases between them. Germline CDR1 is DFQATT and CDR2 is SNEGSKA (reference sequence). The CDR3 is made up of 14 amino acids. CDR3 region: CSAKGETANSPLHF. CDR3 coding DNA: TGCAGTGCAAAAGGCGAAACCGCTAATTCACCCCTCCACTTT.

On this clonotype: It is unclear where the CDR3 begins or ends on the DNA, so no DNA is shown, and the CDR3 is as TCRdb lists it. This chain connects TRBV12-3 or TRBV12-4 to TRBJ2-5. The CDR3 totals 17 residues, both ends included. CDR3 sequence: CDSSIYLCSIYQETQYF.

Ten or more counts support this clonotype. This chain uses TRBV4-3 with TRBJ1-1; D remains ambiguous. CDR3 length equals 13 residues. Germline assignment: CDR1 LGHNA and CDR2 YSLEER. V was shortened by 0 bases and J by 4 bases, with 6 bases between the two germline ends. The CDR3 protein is CASSQDPFTEAFF. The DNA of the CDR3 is TGCGCCAGCAGCCAAGATCCATTCACTGAAGCTTTCTTT.

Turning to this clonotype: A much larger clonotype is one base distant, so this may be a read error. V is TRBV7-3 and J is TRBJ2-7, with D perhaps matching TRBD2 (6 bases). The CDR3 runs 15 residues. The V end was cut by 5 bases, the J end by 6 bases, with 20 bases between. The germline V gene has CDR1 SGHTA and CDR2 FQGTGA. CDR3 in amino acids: CASSPGPAGWGEQYF. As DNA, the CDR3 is TGTGCCAGCAGCCCAGGCCCTGCGGGGTGGGGCGAGCAGTACTTC.

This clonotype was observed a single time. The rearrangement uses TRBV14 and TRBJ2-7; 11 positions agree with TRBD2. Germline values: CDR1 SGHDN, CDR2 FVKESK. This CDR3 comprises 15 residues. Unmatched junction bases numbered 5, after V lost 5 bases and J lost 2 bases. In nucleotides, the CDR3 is TGTGCCAGCAGCAAAATTAGCGGGAGGGCCTACGAGCAGTACTTC. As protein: CASSKISGRAYEQYF.

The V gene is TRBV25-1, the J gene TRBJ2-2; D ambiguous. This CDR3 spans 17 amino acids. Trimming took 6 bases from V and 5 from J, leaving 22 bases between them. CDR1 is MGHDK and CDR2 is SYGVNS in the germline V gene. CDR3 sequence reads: CASSQEYGASPTGELFF. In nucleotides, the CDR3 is TGTGCCAGCAGCCAAGAGTATGGCGCCAGCCCAACCGGGGAGCTGTTTTTT.

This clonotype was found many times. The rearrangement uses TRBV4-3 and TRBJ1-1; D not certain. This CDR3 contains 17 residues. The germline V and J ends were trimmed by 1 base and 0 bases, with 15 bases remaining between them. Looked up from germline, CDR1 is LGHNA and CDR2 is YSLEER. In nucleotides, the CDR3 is TGCGCCAGCAGCCAAGTGTTAGGAGAGGGCGTGAACACTGAAGCTTTCTTT. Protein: CASSQVLGEGVNTEAFF.

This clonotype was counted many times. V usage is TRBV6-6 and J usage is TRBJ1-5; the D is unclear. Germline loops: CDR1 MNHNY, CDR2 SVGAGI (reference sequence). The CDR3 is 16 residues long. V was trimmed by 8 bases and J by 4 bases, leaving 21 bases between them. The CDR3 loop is CASPPTAGLSNQPQHF. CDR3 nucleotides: TGTGCCAGCCCCCCCACGGCAGGCCTATCTAATCAGCCCCAGCATTTT.

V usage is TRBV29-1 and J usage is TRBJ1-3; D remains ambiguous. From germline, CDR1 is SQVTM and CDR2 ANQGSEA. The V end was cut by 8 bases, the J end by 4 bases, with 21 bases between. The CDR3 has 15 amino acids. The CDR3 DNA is TGCAGCCAAGATTGGTCAGCGGTTGCCGGAAACACCATATATTTT. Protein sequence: CSQDWSAVAGNTIYF.